This T cell receptor (beta chain) was retrieved from a study of T cells in tumors after PD-1 blockade. Study at large: During anti-PD-1 treatment, some patients continued daily vismodegib 150 mg.

CDR3 length: 15 amino acids. In germline, CDR1 is LGHNA, CDR2 YNFKEQ. V trimming: 4 bases; J trimming: 3 bases; junction bases outside the gene matches: 3. Genomic DNA template from tumor biopsies or peripheral blood, roughly 616 ng to 6,500 ng input. Generated by immunoSEQ multiplex PCR, the TCRdb table keeps only in-frame clones and is missing some. The repertoire consists of about 33,000 clones, with around four fifths occurring once and the leading ten covering 38%. Sequencing used PBMCs, obtained before anti-PD-1 treatment. The V gene is TRBV4-2, the J gene TRBJ2-3, with TRBD2 matching over 11 bases. This sequence was found in a human donor with basal cell carcinoma. Here the CDR3 reads CASSLGLAVTDTQYF. For the CDR3, the DNA is TGTGCCAGCAGCCTGGGACTAGCGGTTACAGATACGCAGTATTTT.